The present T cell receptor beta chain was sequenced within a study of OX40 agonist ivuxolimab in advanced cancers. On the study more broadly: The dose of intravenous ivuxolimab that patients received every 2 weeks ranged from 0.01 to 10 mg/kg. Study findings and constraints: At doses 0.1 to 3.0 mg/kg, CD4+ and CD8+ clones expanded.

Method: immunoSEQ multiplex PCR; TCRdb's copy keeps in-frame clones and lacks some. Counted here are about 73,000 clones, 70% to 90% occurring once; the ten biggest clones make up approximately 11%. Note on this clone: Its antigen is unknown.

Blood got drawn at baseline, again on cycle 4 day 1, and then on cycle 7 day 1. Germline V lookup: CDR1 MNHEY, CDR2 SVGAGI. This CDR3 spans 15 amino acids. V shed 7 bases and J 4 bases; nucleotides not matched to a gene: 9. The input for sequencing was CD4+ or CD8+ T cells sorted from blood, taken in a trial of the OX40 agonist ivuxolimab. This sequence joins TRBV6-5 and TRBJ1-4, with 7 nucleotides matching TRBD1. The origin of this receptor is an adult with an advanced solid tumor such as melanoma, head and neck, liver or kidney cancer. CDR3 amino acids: CASTPTGQSNEKLFF. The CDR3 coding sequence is TGTGCCAGCACCCCTACGGGACAGAGTAATGAAAAACTGTTTTTT.